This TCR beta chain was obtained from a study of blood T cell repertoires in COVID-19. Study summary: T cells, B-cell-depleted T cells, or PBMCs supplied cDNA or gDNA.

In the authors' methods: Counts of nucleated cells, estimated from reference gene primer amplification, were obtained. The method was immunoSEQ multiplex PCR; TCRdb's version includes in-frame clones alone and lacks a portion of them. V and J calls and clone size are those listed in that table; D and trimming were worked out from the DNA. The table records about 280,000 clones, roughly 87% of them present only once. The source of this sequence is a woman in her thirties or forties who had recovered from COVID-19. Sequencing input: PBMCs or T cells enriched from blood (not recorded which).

The CDR3 DNA sequence: TGCGCCAGCAGCCCGGAGGGGCAGCTGCGGAACACCATATATTTT. Protein product: CASSPEGQLRNTIYF. The chain links TRBV5-1 to TRBJ1-3; possibly TRBD1 for D (5 bases). This CDR3 has 15 residues. V was cut by 4 bases and J by 7 bases, with 18 bases left in between. The germline V gene encodes CDR1 SGHRS and CDR2 YFSETQ. The full variable domain, completed using reference TRBV5-1 and TRBJ1-3, is KAGVTQTPRYLIKTRGQQVTLSCSPISGHRSVSWYQQTPGQGLQFLFEYFSETQRNKGNFPGRFSGRQFSNSRSEMNVSTLELGDSALYLCASSPEGQLRNTIYFGEGSWLTVV.